The 11 T cell receptor beta chains below all came from one sample that was sequenced in a study of control samples from healthy donors and cancer patients. Generated by immunoSEQ multiplex PCR, the TCRdb table keeps only in-frame clones and is missing some. The sample has 150,000 to 200,000 clones, roughly 92% seen once. The source material was blood. The source of these receptors is a woman in her thirties in good health.

Comments on this clone: Other nucleotide sequences in the sample specify the same CDR3. The V call is TRBV7-9, the J call TRBJ1-4; D might be TRBD1 (6 bases). CDR1 and CDR2 from the germline V gene are SEHNR and FQNEAQ (reference sequence). V was clipped by 3 bases and J by 2 bases, with 16 bases between them. This CDR3 contains 17 residues. The CDR3 DNA follows: TGTGCCAGCAGCTTCGATGGGGGCAGCCTTACTAATGAAAAACTGTTTTTT. Protein product: CASSFDGGSLTNEKLFF.

The rearrangement joins TRBV20-1 to TRBJ2-2, with D uncertain. CDR1 and CDR2 from the germline V gene are DFQATT and SNEGSKA (reference sequence). The CDR3 covers 11 residues. V gave up 5 bases and J gave up 6 bases, with 7 bases separating them. The CDR3 DNA follows: TGCAGTGCTTCCAGTTCCGGGGAGCTGTTTTTT. The encoded protein is CSASSSGELFF.

This clone showed up just once. A junction end diverges from the germline sequence, so it may reflect a read error. J is TRBJ2-6 and V is TRBV6-2 or TRBV6-3, with D possibly matching TRBD1 (5 bases). CDR1 is MNHEY and CDR2 is SVGEGT in the germline V gene. This CDR3 region has 14 residues. The CDR3 DNA follows: TGTGCCAGCAGTTACGAGAGTGGGGCTAACGTCCTGACTTTC. This sequence encodes CASSYESGANVLTF.

This chain uses TRBV5-1 with TRBJ2-4, with TRBD1 identical over 7 bases. The CDR3 is 16 amino acids. Trimming cost V 2 bases and J 7 bases; bases outside gene matches: 12. Germline assignment: CDR1 SGHRS and CDR2 YFSETQ. As DNA, the CDR3 is TGCGCCAGCAGCTTAGTTAACAGGGGACACTCGAACATTCAGTACTTC. Protein: CASSLVNRGHSNIQYF.

This chain joins TRBV7-9 and TRBJ1-6; 11 bases match TRBD1. Germline loops: CDR1 SEHNR, CDR2 FQNEAQ (reference sequence). This CDR3 has 16 amino acids. Losses at the gene ends were 5 bases for V and 5 bases for J; bases not matched to a gene: 5. CDR3 DNA sequence: TGTGCCAGCAGCGTCCGGGACAGGGGGAATAATTCACCCCTCCACTTT. This gives the protein CASSVRDRGNNSPLHF.

This sequence joins TRBV5-4 and TRBJ2-1, with TRBD1 matching 9 bases. With 3 bases clipped from V and 6 bases from J, the junction kept 7 bases outside the gene matches. The V gene's germline CDR1 is SGHNT and CDR2 YYREEE (reference sequence). The CDR3 is made up of 15 amino acids. CDR3 in amino acids: CASSSGWGQGNEQFF. CDR3 DNA: TGTGCCAGCAGCTCTGGCTGGGGACAGGGCAATGAGCAGTTCTTC.

A remark on this clone: The DNA is left out, because the CDR3 cannot be placed on it with certainty; the CDR3 is given as TCRdb lists it. V usage is TRBV24-1 and J usage is TRBJ2-5; TRBD2, as called in the table, went unchecked against the DNA. The CDR3 is 17 amino acids long, termini counted. Per the germline V gene, CDR1 is KGHDR and CDR2 is SFDVKD. The CDR3 loop reads CATSDFGEGLAGETQYF.

The chain uses TRBV6-4 and TRBJ2-1; TRBD2 matches 8 bases. The CDR3 runs 14 residues. With 2 bases clipped from V and 7 bases from J, the junction kept 4 bases outside the gene matches. CDR1 and CDR2 from the germline V gene are MRHNA and SNTAGT. The chain's CDR3 is CASSDIPGGNEQFF. The CDR3 region has the DNA TGTGCCAGCAGTGACATTCCGGGAGGGAATGAGCAGTTCTTC.

V gene TRBV28 combines with J gene TRBJ2-7; TRBD2 aligns across 13 bases. Per germline, CDR1 MDHEN and CDR2 SYDVKM. The V segment lost 3 bases and the J segment 5 bases; nucleotides outside the gene matches: 10. The CDR3 has 17 amino acids. The CDR3 spells CASSFYRTSGRWHEQYF. For the CDR3, the DNA is TGTGCCAGCAGTTTCTACCGGACTAGCGGGAGATGGCACGAGCAGTACTTC.

This chain uses TRBV4-1 with TRBJ2-7, with D possibly matching TRBD1 (5 bases). The CDR3 is 16 residues long. Germline V gene sequence: CDR1 MGHRA, CDR2 YSYEKL. With 0 bases removed from V and 3 bases from J, the gap between germline ends came to 15 bases. The CDR3 DNA reads TGCGCCAGCAGCCAAGATCAGGGCAGGGTAGACTACGAGCAGTACTTC. The encoded protein is CASSQDQGRVDYEQYF.

The V call is TRBV5-5, the J call TRBJ2-7, with a weak D call TRBD1 (6 bases). Per germline, CDR1 SGHKS and CDR2 YYEKEE (reference sequence). Trimming removed 4 bases at V and 4 bases at J, with 9 bases between. The CDR3 extends over 12 amino acids. The CDR3 DNA reads as TGTGCCAGCAGCCCCCAGGGGTACGAGCAGTACTTC. Translation gives CASSPQGYEQYF.